The clone carrying this T cell receptor beta chain was observed at least ten times. Its antigen is unknown. Trimming cost V 8 bases and J 4 bases, with 27 bases left between them. Looked up from germline, CDR1 is DFQATT and CDR2 is SNEGSKA (reference sequence). This CDR3 comprises 16 residues. Unique molecular identifiers were used to barcode this TCRbeta library. TCRdb used MiXCR to reprocess the PCR reads, holding one entry per CDR3 protein. The data contain about 460,000 distinct CDR3 sequences, about 10% of them singletons. The data were obtained in a study of T-cell reconstitution after alpha-beta-depleted transplantation in children. Study-wide results and caveats: Recipient T cells and thymic progenitors that survived were the source of the high TCRbeta diversity seen at day 60 in some patients. Reportedly, only several hundred clones from non-depleted graft cells drove alpha-beta T-cell counts at about two months. The authors attributed T-cell counts and diversity one year after transplant mostly to newly produced T cells.

The specimen was PBMCs, collected before TCRalphabeta/CD19-depleted stem cell transplant. The gene calls are TRBV20-1 and TRBJ2-7; D possibly corresponds to TRBD2 (6 bases). The sequence was collected from a child younger than 10 with inherited bone marrow failure, due to receive a stem cell transplant. The CDR3 loop is CSISSDLEGVRYEQYF. DNA of the CDR3: TGCAGTATCAGTTCCGACTTGGAGGGAGTGCGGTACGAGCAGTACTTC.